Described below is a single T cell receptor beta chain sequence and its context. What antigen it recognizes has not been identified. No base quality values were provided; no much bigger clone lies one nucleotide off. Using the deep immunoSEQ assay, TCR CDR3 regions were amplified from genomic DNA by multiplex PCR. Genomic DNA extracted from each cell subset was distributed evenly over all wells of several immunoSEQ 96-well plates, and each plate served as one replicate. For unsorted PBMC, 300 to 350 ng genomic DNA, equal to 30,000 or so T cell genomes, was loaded into each replicate PCR. Ten immunoSEQ deep assay plates were used to sequence the unsorted PBMC genomic DNA. Purified libraries were quantified with a Qubit 3.0 fluorometer, sized on a Bioanalyzer 2100, and re-quantified with the KAPA Library Quantification kit. A separate single-read 150-cycle Illumina NextSeq 550 flow cell was used to sequence each immunoSEQ 96-well plate. Per the original workflow: The immunoSEQ output contained only junctional sequences without quality scores, so filtering could not match that applied to full-length reads. To assign V/J genes and CDR3, sequences were annotated using PyIR, a Python wrapper for IgBLAST v1.9, with IMGT germline references. Any read was removed if the V/J assignment was weak (E-value above 1e-6), the CDR3 was missing, or the read contained stop codons, out-of-frame junctions, or ambiguous translated residues. V3J clonotypes were defined as sequences sharing an identical inferred V gene, J gene, and CDR3 amino acid sequence. Percentage overlap between repertoires was calculated by dividing the number of shared unique clonotypes by the size of the smaller repertoire. Richness of each repertoire was evaluated using RTK rarefaction, the Chao1 estimator, and Recon v2.1 estimates of unobserved clonotypes. TCRdb took over this immuneACCESS table, retaining in-frame rearrangements with V and J assigned. Such tables are incomplete; in checked studies, under half of the missing clones stem from an unresolved V gene, and the remainder is unexplained. V and J calls and clone size are those listed in that table; D and trimming were worked out from the DNA. Here the sample has fewer than 600,000 clones; over 60% occur a single time. More than 10% of the sample belongs to the ten largest clones.

This specimen belongs to a study of shared clonotypes between healthy human individuals (TCRdb year 2020). Notes on the research overall: The cohort included three men and two women between 18 and 49 years of age. Libraries were prepared and TCR repertoires were sequenced by different laboratories using diverse techniques, in order to increase sequencing depth and limit assay-specific biases. To estimate repertoire size and how much clonotypes are shared between individuals, the study performed deep sequencing of blood TCR repertoires from five healthy adults. Per donor, leukapheresis produced somewhere between about 0.8 and 9.5 billion PBMCs.

Broad study findings and their caveats: Because the study included a small number of donors, the genetic and exposure-history diversity represented was limited. Based on pairwise subsampling, the degree of clonotype sharing among donors was expected to be affected by sequencing depth. Sampling was restricted to blood, and TCR repertoires in tissues likely differ from the TCR repertoires found in blood.

The CDR3 runs 14 residues from the cysteine to the phenylalanine. The DNA shown is the 42-base CDR3, in frame from base 1. Trimming costs V 1 base and J 7 bases, and their ends lie 13 bases apart. Via the germline V gene, CDR1 is SGHTA and CDR2 FQGNSA. The donors were healthy, HIV-negative adults who had no recently reported acute infections or vaccinations. Every donor was a Caucasian adult residing in Nashville, Tennessee, USA. For unsorted samples, about 85 million PBMCs were counted and genomic DNA was extracted with the QIAamp DNA Blood Mini kit. Blood was obtained by leukapheresis, after which PBMCs were separated by Ficoll-Histopaque density gradient centrifugation and cryopreserved in liquid nitrogen vapor phase.

The chain employs TRBV7-2 and TRBJ1-2, with TRBD1 tentatively as D gene (6 bases match). Sequencing was done on a sample of PBMCs. The clonotype comes from a woman aged 40 to 55 in good health. Some clones in this sample may be carry-over from other donors' samples. This receptor has the CDR3 CASSLGSRGPGYTF. The sequence in DNA is TGTGCCAGCAGCTTAGGTTCCAGGGGCCCTGGCTACACCTTC.